This T cell receptor (beta chain) was retrieved from a study of shared clonotypes between healthy human individuals. Clones were read by immunoSEQ multiplex PCR, and TCRdb kept only the in-frame ones, dropping some. The data hold 1.4 million or so clones, with about 98.5% observed a single time. Germline V gene sequence: CDR1 KGHSH, CDR2 LQKENI. The V end lost 6 bases, the J end lost 7 bases, and 24 bases lay between the germline ends. CDR3 size: 17 residues. This clonotype was obtained from a young man in good health. J is TRBJ2-2 and V is TRBV18; D gene ambiguous. What was sequenced was naive CD4+ T cells sorted from blood. Subset in this sample: CD45RA+ positively selected. CDR3 region: CASSLARPARLGGELFF. CDR3 nucleotide sequence: TGTGCCAGCTCTTTAGCCAGGCCAGCGCGACTCGGCGGGGAGCTGTTTTTT.